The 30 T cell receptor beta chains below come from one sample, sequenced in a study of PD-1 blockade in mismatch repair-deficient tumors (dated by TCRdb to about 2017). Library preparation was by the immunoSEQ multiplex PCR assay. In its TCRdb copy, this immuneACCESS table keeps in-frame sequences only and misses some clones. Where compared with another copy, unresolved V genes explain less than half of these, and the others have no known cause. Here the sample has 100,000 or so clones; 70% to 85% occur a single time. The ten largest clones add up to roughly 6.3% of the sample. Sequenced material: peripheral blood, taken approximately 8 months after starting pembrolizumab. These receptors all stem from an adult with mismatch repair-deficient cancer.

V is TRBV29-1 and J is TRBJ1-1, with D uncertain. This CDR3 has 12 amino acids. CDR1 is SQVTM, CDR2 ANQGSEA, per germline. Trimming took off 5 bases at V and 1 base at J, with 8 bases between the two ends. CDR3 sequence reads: CSVPWKNTEAFF. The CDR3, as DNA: TGCAGCGTTCCGTGGAAGAACACTGAAGCTTTCTTT.

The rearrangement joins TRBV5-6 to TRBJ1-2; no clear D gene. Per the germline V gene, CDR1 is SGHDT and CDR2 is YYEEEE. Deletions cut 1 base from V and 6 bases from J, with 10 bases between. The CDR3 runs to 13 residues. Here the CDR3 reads CASSLSLLDGYTF. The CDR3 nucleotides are TGTGCCAGCAGCTTGAGCTTACTCGATGGCTACACCTTC.

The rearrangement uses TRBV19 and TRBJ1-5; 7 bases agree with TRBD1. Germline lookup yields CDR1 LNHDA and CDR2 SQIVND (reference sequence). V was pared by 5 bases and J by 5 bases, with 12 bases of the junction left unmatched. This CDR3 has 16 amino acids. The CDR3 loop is CASSAYLTGRDQPQHF. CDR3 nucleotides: TGTGCCAGTAGTGCCTACCTGACAGGGAGAGATCAGCCCCAGCATTTT.

CDR3 amino acids: CASSLAQGGTGELFF. The DNA for the CDR3 is TGTGCCAGCAGCTTAGCTCAGGGAGGGACCGGGGAGCTGTTTTTT. The rearrangement links TRBV7-3 to TRBJ2-2, with 7 nucleotides matching TRBD2. The CDR3 extends over 15 amino acids. Germline CDR1 and CDR2: SGHTA and FQGTGA. After removal of 2 bases from V and 5 bases from J, the junction contained 5 bases not matched to a gene.

The CDR3, as DNA: TGTGCCAGCAGCTCAGGACAGCCCTACGAGCAGTACTTC. Encoded protein: CASSSGQPYEQYF. This chain links TRBV11-3 with TRBJ2-7; tentative D call: TRBD1 (6 bases). Germline CDR1 reads SGHNT; CDR2 reads YENEEA. V lost 4 bases and J 2 bases, leaving 9 bases between the germline ends. There are 13 residues in the CDR3.

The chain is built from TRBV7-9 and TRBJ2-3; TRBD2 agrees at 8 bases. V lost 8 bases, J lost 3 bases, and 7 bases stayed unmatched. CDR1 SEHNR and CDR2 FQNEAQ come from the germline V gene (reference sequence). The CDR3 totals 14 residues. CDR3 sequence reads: CASGVSGNTDTQYF. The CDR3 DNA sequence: TGTGCCAGCGGGGTTAGCGGGAATACAGATACGCAGTATTTT. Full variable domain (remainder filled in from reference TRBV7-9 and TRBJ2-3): DTGVSQNPRHKITKRGQNVTFRCDPISEHNRLYWYRQTLGQGPEFLTYFQNEAQLEKSRLLSDRFSAERPKGSFSTLEIQRTEQGDSAMYLCASGVSGNTDTQYFGPGTRLTVL.

This chain's CDR3 is CSPTGEGGEAFF. Here the CDR3 DNA reads TGCAGCCCGACAGGGGAGGGTGGTGAAGCTTTCTTT. The rearrangement links TRBV29-1 to TRBJ1-1; 8 nucleotides agree with TRBD1. V lost 8 bases, J lost 7 bases, and 9 bases stayed unmatched. Per germline, CDR1 SQVTM and CDR2 ANQGSEA. This CDR3 spans 12 amino acids. Variable domain in full (rest from reference TRBV29-1 and TRBJ1-1): SAVISQKPSRDICQRGTSLTIQCQVDSQVTMMFWYRQQPGQSLTLIATANQGSEATYESGFVIDKFPISRPNLTFSTLTVSNMSPEDSSIYLCSPTGEGGEAFFGQGTRLTVV.

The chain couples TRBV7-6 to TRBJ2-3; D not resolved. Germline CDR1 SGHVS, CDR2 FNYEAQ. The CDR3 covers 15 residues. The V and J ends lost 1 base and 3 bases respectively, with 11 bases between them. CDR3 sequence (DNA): TGTGCCAGCAGCTTAGTTGCTAGGCCAACAGATACGCAGTATTTT. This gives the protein CASSLVARPTDTQYF.

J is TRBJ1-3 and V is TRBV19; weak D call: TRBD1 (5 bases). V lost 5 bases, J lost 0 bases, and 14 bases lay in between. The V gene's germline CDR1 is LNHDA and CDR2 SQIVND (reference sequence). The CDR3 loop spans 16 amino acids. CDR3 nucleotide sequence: TGTGCCAGTAGTCTCCGACAGACTATCTCTGGAAACACCATATATTTT. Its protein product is CASSLRQTISGNTIYF.

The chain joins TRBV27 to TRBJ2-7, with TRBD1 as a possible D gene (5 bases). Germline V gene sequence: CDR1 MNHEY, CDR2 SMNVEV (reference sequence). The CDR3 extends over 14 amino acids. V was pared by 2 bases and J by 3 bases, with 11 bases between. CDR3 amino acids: CASSLRFRDYEQYF. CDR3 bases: TGTGCCAGCAGTTTACGGTTCAGGGACTACGAGCAGTACTTC.

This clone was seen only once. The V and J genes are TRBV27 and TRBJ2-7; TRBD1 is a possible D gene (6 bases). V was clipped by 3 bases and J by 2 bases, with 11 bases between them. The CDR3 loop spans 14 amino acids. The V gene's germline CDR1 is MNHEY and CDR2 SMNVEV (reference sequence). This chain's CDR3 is CASSFSRQAYEQYF. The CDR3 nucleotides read TGTGCCAGCAGTTTTTCCAGACAGGCCTACGAGCAGTACTTC.

CDR3 DNA: TGTGCCAGCAGCCCTACTAGCGGCTCCTACAATGAGCAGTTCTTC. Its translation: CASSPTSGSYNEQFF. The chain employs TRBV11-3 and TRBJ2-1; 8 bases line up with TRBD2. The CDR3 runs to 15 residues. The germline gives CDR1 SGHNT, CDR2 YENEEA. The V gene end was trimmed by 5 bases and the J gene end by 0 bases; junction bases not matched to a gene: 3.

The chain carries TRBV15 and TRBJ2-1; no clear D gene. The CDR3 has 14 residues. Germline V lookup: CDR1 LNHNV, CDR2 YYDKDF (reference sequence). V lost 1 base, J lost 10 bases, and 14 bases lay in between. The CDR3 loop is CATSRGLERVEQFF. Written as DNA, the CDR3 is TGTGCCACCAGCAGAGGCCTGGAAAGGGTCGAGCAGTTCTTC. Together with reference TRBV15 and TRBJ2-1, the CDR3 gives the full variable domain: DAMVIQNPRYQVTQFGKPVTLSCSQTLNHNVMYWYQQKSSQAPKLLFHYYDKDFNNEADTPDNFQSRRPNTSFCFLDIRSPGLGDTAMYLCATSRGLERVEQFFGPGTRLTVL.

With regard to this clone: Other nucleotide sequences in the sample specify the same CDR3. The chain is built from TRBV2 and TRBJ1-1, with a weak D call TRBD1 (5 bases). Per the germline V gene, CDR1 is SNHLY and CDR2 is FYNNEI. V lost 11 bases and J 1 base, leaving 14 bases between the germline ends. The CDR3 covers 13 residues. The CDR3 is CASTGTANTEAFF. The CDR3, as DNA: TGTGCCTCAACCGGGACGGCGAACACTGAAGCTTTCTTT.

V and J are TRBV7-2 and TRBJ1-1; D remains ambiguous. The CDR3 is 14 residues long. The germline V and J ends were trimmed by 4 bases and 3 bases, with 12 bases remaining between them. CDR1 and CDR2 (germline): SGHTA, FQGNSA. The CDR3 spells CASSSRGKYTEAFF. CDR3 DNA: TGTGCCAGCAGCTCGCGTGGGAAGTACACTGAAGCTTTCTTT.

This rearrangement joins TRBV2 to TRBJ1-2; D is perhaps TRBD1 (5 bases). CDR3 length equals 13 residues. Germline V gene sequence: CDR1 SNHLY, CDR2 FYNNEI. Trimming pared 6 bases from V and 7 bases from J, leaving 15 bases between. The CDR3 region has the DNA TGTGCCAGCAGAGCAGGGATACAAGGTGGCTACACCTTC. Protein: CASRAGIQGGYTF.

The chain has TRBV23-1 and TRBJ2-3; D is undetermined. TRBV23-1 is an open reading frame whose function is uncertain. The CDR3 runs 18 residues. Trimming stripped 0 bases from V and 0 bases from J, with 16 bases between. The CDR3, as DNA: TGCGCCAGCAGTCAATCCTGGGTTTGCGTACTCAGCACAGATACGCAGTATTTT. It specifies CASSQSWVCVLSTDTQYF.

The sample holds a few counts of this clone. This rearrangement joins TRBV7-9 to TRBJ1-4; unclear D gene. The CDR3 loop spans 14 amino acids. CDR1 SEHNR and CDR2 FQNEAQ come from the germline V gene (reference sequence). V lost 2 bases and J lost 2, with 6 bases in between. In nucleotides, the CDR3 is TGTGCCAGCAGCTTATCGGGGACTAATGAAAAACTGTTTTTT. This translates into CASSLSGTNEKLFF.

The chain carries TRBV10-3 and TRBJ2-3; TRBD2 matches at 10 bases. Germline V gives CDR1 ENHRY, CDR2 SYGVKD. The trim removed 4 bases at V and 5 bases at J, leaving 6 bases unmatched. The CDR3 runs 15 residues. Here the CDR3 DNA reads TGTGCCATCAGTGCTTCTAGCGGGAGTCTAGATACGCAGTATTTT. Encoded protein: CAISASSGSLDTQYF.

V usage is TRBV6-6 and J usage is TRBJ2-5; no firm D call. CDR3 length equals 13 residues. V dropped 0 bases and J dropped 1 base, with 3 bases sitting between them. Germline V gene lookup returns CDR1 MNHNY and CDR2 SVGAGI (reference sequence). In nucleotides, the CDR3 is TGTGCCAGCAGTTACTCGGGCCAAGAGACCCAGTACTTC. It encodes CASSYSGQETQYF.

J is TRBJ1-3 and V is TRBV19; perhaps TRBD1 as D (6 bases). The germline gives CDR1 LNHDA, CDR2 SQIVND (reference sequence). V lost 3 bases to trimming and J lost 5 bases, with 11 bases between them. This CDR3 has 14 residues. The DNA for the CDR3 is TGTGCCAGTAGTATTATGGGGGCGAGAAACACCATATATTTT. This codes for CASSIMGARNTIYF.

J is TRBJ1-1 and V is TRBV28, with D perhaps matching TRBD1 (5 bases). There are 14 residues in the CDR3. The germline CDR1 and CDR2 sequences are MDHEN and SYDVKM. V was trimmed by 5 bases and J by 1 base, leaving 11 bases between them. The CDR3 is CASSPPDRNTEAFF. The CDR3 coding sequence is TGTGCCAGCAGTCCTCCTGACAGGAACACTGAAGCTTTCTTT.

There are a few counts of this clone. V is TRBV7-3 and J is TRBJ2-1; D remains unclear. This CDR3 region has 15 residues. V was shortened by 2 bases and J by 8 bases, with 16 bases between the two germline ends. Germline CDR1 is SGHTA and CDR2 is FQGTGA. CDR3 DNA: TGTGCCAGCAGCTTAGGGGTTAGAACCCCCGATGAGCAGTTCTTC. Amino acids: CASSLGVRTPDEQFF.

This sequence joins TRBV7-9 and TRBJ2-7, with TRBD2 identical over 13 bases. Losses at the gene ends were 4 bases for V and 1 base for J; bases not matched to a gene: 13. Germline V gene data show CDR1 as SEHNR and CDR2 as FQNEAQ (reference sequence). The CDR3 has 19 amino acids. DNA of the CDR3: TGTGCCAGCAGCTGGGGACTAGCGGGACTATCGGGACGGTCCTACGAGCAGTACTTC. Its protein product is CASSWGLAGLSGRSYEQYF.

CDR3 coding DNA: TGTGCCAGCAGCTCGGACAGCGGCAATCAGCCCCAGCATTTT. This gives the protein CASSSDSGNQPQHF. The chain links TRBV6-6 to TRBJ1-5, with D possibly TRBD1 on 6 matching bases. Per the germline V gene, CDR1 is MNHNY and CDR2 is SVGAGI (reference sequence). The V and J ends lost 6 bases and 2 bases respectively, with 11 bases between them. CDR3 length: 14 amino acids.

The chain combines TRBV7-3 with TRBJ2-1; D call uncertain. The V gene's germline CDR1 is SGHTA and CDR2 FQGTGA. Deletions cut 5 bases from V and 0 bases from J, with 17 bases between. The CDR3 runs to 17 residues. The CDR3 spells CASSRTPRASSYNEQFF. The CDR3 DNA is TGTGCCAGCAGCCGAACCCCTCGAGCGAGCTCCTACAATGAGCAGTTCTTC.

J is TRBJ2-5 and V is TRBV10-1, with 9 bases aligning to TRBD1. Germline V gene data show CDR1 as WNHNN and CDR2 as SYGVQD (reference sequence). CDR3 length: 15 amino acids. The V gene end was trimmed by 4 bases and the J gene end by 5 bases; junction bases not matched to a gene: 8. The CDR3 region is CASSAKDRGEETQYF. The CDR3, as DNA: TGCGCCAGCAGTGCAAAGGACAGGGGTGAGGAGACCCAGTACTTC.

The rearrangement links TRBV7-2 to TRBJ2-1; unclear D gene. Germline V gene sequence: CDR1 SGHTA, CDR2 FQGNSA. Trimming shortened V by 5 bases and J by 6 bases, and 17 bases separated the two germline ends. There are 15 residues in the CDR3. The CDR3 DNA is TGTGCCAGCAGCCCTCCCGGCAGAGGTTTCAATGAGCAGTTCTTC. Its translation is CASSPPGRGFNEQFF.

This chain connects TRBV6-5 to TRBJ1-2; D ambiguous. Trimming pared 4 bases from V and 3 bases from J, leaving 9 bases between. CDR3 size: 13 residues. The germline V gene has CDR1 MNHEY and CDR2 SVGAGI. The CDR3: CASSSIRDYGYTF. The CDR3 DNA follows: TGTGCCAGCAGTTCTATCCGGGACTATGGCTACACCTTC.

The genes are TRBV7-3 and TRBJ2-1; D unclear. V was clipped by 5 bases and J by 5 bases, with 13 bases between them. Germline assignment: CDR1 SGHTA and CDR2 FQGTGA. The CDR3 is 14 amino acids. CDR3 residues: CASSPTSYDNEQFF. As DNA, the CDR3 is TGTGCCAGCAGCCCCACGTCCTATGACAATGAGCAGTTCTTC.